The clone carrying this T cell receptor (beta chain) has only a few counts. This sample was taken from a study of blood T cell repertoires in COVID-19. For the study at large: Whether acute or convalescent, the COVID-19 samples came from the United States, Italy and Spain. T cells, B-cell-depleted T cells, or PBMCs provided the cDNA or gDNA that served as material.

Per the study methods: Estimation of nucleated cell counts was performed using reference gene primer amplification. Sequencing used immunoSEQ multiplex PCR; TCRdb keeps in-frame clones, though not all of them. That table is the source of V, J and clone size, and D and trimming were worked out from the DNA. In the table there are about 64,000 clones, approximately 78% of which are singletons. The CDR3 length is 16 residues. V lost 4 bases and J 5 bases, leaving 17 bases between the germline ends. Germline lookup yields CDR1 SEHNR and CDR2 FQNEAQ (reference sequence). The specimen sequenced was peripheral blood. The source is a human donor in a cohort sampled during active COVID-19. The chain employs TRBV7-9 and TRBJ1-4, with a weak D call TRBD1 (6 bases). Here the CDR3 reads CASSSRTQGLNEKLFF. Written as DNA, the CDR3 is TGTGCCAGCAGCTCAAGGACACAGGGTCTGAATGAAAAACTGTTTTTT.